This T cell receptor beta chain was captured by sequencing in a study of radiotherapy plus CTLA-4 blockade in lung cancer. Study-wide background: Objective responses emerged in around 18% of patients, and around 30% attained disease control. Findings and limits, study-wide: Together with interferon-beta, which increased in serum after radiation, early dynamic changes in blood T cell clones were reportedly the best predictors of response. Some TCR clones had been derived from tumors. These clones expanded in peripheral blood after radiotherapy plus ipilimumab.

The protocol was immunoSEQ multiplex PCR, while the TCRdb copy is restricted to in-frame clones and leaves out a portion. The repertoire holds about 49,000 clones, around 76% seen once, with 8.5% to 14% in the top ten. Of note for this clone: Its specificity is unknown.

Alongside CTLA-4 blockade with ipilimumab, patients with chemo-refractory metastatic non-small-cell lung cancer received focal radiation. V was trimmed by 3 bases and J by 1 base, leaving 7 bases between them. CDR3 length: 14 residues. Germline V gives CDR1 LNHDA, CDR2 SQIVND (reference sequence). Sequenced here: peripheral blood, sampled from a patient treated with radiotherapy plus ipilimumab. The chain uses TRBV19 and TRBJ1-5; possibly TRBD1 for D (5 bases). The origin of this receptor is a human donor with non-small cell lung cancer who had stable disease on radiotherapy plus ipilimumab. The CDR3 nucleotides are TGTGCCAGTAGTATCTCAGGGAGCAATCAGCCCCAGCATTTT. It yields the protein CASSISGSNQPQHF.